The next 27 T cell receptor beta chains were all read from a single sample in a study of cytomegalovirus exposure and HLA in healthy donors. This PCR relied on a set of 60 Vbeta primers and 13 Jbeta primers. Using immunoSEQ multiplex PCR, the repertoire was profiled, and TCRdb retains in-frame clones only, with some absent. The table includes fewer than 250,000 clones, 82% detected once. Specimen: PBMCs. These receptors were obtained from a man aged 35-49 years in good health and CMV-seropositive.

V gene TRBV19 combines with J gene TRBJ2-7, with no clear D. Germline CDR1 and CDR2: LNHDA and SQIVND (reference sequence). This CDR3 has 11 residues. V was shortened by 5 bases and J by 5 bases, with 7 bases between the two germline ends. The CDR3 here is CASSFGNEQYF. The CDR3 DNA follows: TGTGCCAGTAGTTTCGGTAACGAGCAGTACTTC.

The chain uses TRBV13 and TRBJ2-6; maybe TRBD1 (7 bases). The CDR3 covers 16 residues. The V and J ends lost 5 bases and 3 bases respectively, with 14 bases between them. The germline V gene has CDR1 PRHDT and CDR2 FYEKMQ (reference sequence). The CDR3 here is CASSPQGGGGANVLTF. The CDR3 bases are TGTGCCAGCAGCCCCCAGGGGGGTGGTGGGGCCAACGTCCTGACTTTC.

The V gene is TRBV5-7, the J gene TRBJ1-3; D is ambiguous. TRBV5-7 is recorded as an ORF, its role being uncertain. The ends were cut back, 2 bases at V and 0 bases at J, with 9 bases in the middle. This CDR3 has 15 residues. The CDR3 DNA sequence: TGTGCCAGCAGCTTAAGACGGAGCTCTGGAAACACCATATATTTT. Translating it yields CASSLRRSSGNTIYF.

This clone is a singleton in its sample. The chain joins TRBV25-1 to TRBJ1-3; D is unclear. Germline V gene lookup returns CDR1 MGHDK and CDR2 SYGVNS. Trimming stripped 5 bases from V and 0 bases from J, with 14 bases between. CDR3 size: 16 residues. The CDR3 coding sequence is TGTGCCAGCAGTACCCGGACGGGGAGCTCTGGAAACACCATATATTTT. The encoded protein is CASSTRTGSSGNTIYF.

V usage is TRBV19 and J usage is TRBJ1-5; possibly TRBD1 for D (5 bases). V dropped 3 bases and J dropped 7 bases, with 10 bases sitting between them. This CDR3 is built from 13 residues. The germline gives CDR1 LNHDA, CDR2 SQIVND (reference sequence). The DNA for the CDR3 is TGTGCCAGTAGTATTATGGGGCAACAGCCCCAGCATTTT. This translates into CASSIMGQQPQHF.

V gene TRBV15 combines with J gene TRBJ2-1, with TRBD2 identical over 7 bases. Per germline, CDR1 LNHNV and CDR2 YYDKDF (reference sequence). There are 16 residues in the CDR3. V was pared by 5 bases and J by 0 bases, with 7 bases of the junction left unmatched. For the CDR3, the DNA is TGTGCCACCAGCGCCAGAGGGAGGGGCTCCTACAATGAGCAGTTCTTC. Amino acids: CATSARGRGSYNEQFF.

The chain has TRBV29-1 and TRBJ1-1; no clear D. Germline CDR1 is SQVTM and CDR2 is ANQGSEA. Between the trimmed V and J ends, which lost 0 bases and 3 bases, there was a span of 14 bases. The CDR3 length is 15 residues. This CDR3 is CSVEDGKGLDTEAFF. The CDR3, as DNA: TGCAGCGTTGAAGACGGGAAAGGGCTCGACACTGAAGCTTTCTTT.

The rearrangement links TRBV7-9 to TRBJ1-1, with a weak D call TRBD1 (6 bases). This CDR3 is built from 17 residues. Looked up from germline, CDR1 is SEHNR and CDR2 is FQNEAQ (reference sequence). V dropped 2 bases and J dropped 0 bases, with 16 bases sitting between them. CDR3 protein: CASSLIRGGGMNTEAFF. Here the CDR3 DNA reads TGTGCCAGCAGCTTAATAAGGGGGGGTGGCATGAACACTGAAGCTTTCTTT. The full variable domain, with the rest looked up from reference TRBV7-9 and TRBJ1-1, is DTGVSQNPRHKITKRGQNVTFRCDPISEHNRLYWYRQTLGQGPEFLTYFQNEAQLEKSRLLSDRFSAERPKGSFSTLEIQRTEQGDSAMYLCASSLIRGGGMNTEAFFGQGTRLTVV.

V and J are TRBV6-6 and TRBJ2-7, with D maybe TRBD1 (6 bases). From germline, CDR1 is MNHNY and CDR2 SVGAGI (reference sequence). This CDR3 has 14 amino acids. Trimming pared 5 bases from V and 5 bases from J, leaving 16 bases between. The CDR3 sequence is CASSHEGVRNEQYF. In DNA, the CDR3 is TGTGCCAGCAGTCACGAGGGGGTTCGGAACGAGCAGTACTTC.

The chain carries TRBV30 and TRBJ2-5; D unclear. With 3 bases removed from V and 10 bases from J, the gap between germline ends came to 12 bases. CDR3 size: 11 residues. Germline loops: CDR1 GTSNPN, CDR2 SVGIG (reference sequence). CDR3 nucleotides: TGTGCCTGGAGCCCTAAATCCGTCCAGTACTTC. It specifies CAWSPKSVQYF.

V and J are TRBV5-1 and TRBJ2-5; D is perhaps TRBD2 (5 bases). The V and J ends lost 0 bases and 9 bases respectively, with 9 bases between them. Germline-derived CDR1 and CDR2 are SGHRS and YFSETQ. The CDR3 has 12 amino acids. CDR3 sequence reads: CASSLVGDPQYF. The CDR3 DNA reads TGCGCCAGCAGCTTGGTGGGAGACCCCCAGTACTTC.

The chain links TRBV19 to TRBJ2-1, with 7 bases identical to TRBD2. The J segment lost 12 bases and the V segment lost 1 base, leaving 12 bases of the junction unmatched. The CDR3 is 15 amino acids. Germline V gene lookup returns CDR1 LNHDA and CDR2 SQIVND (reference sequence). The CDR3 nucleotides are TGTGCCAGTAGTATAGTCGCTAGCGGCAAGTACGGGCAGTTCTTC. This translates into CASSIVASGKYGQFF.

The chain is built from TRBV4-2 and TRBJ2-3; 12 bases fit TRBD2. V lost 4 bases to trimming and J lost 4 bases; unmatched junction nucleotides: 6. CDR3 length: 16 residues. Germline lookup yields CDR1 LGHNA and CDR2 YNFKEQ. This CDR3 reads CASSPLAGGPADTQYF. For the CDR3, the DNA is TGTGCCAGCAGCCCTCTAGCGGGAGGGCCGGCAGATACGCAGTATTTT.

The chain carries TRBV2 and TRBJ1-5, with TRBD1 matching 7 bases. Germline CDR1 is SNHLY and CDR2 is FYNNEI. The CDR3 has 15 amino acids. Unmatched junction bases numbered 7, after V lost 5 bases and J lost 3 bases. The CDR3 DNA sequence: TGTGCCAGCAGTCCCCGGGACAGCAACAATCAGCCCCAGCATTTT. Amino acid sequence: CASSPRDSNNQPQHF.

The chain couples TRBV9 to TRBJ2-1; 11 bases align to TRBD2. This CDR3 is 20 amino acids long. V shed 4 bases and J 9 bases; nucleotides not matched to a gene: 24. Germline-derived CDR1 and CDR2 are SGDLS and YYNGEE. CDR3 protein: CASSSSIPGWTSGRPGEQFF. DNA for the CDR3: TGTGCCAGCAGCTCTTCAATCCCGGGGTGGACTAGCGGGCGTCCCGGTGAGCAGTTCTTC. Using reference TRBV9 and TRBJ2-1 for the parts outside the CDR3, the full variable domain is DSGVTQTPKHLITATGQRVTLRCSPRSGDLSVYWYQQSLDQGLQFLIQYYNGEERAKGNILERFSAQQFPDLHSELNLSSLELGDSALYFCASSSSIPGWTSGRPGEQFFGPGTRLTVL.

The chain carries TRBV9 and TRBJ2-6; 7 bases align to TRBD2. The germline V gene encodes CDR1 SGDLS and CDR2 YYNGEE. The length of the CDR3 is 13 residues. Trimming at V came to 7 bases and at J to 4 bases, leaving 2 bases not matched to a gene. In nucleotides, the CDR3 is TGTGCCAGCGGGAGGGCGGGGGCCAACGTCCTGACTTTC. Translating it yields CASGRAGANVLTF.

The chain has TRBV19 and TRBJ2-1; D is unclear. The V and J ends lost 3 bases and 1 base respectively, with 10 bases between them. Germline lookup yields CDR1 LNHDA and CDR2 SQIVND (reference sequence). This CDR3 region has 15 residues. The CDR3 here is CASSIIAFSYNEQFF. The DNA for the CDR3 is TGTGCCAGTAGTATTATAGCCTTTTCCTACAATGAGCAGTTCTTC.

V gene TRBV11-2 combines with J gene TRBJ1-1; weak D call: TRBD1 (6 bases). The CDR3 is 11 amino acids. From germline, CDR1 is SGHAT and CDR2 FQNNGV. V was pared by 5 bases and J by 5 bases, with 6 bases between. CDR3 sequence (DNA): TGTGCCAGCAGCAGGGGGACTGAAGCTTTCTTT. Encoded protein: CASSRGTEAFF. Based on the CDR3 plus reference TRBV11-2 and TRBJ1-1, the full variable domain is EAGVAQSPRYKIIEKRQSVAFWCNPISGHATLYWYQQILGQGPKLLIQFQNNGVVDDSQLPKDRFSAERLKGVDSTLKIQPAKLEDSAVYLCASSRGTEAFFGQGTRLTVV.

The CDR3 here is CASSGRGAASGANVLTF. The CDR3 nucleotides are TGTGCCAGCAGCGGCAGGGGGGCAGCCTCTGGGGCCAACGTCCTGACTTTC. The chain recombines TRBV11-2 with TRBJ2-6; maybe TRBD1 (7 bases). V lost 5 bases and J lost 0, with 14 bases in between. CDR3 size: 17 residues. Germline assignment: CDR1 SGHAT and CDR2 FQNNGV.

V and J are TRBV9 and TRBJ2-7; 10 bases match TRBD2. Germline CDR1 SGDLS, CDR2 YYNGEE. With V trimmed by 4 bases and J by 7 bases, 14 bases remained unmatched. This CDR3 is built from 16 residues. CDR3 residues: CASSLSSGSAVVEQYF. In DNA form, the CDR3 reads TGTGCCAGCAGCCTATCTAGCGGGAGTGCCGTAGTAGAGCAGTACTTC.

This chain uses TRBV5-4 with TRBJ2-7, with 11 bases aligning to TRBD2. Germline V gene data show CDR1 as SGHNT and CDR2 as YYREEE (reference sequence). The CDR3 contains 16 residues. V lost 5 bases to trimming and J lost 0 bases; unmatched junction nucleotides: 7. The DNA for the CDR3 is TGTGCCAGCAGGAAGGGACTAGCGGATAGCTCCTACGAGCAGTACGTC. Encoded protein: CASRKGLADSSYEQYV.

In nucleotides, the CDR3 is TGCGCCAGCAGCACCGGCGAGACTAGCGCAGATACGCAGTATTTT. Protein sequence: CASSTGETSADTQYF. The genes are TRBV5-1 and TRBJ2-3, with 8 bases that match TRBD2. CDR1 SGHRS and CDR2 YFSETQ come from the germline V gene. V was clipped by 4 bases and J by 4 bases; unmatched bases: 8. CDR3 length: 15 amino acids. Combining the CDR3 with reference TRBV5-1 and TRBJ2-3 gives the whole variable domain KAGVTQTPRYLIKTRGQQVTLSCSPISGHRSVSWYQQTPGQGLQFLFEYFSETQRNKGNFPGRFSGRQFSNSRSEMNVSTLELGDSALYLCASSTGETSADTQYFGPGTRLTVL.

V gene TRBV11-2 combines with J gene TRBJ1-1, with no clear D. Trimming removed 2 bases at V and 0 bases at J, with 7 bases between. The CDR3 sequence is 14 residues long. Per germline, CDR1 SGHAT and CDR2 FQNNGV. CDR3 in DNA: TGTGCCAGCAGCTTATCGCGGTTGAACACTGAAGCTTTCTTT. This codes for CASSLSRLNTEAFF. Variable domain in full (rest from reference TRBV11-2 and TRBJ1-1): EAGVAQSPRYKIIEKRQSVAFWCNPISGHATLYWYQQILGQGPKLLIQFQNNGVVDDSQLPKDRFSAERLKGVDSTLKIQPAKLEDSAVYLCASSLSRLNTEAFFGQGTRLTVV.

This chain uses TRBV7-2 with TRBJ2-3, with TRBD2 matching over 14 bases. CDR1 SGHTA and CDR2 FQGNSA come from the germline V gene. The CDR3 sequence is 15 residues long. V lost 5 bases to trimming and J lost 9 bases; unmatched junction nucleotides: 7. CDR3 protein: CASSPRLAGGGTQYF. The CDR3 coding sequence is TGTGCCAGCAGCCCCCGACTAGCGGGAGGGGGGACGCAGTATTTT.

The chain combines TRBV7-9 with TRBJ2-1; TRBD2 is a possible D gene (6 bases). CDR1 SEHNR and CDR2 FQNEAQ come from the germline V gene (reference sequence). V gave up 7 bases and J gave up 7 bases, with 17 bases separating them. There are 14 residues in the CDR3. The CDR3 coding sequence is TGTGCCAGCAACGAGGGTGGGCTAGCGAATGAGCAGTTCTTC. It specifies CASNEGGLANEQFF.

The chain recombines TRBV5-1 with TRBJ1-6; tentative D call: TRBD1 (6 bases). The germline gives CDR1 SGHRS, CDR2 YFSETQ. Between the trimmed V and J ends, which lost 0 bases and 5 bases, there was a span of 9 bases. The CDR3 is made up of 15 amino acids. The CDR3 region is CASSLDRVDNSPLHF. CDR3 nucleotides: TGCGCCAGCAGCTTGGACAGGGTTGATAATTCACCCCTCCACTTT.

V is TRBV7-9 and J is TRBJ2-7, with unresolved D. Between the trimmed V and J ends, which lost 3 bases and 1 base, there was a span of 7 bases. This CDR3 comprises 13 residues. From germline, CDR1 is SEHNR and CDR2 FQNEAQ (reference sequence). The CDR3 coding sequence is TGTGCCAGCAGCTTTCCAGGATCCTACGAGCAGTACTTC. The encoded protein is CASSFPGSYEQYF. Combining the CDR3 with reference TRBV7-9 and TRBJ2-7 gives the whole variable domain DTGVSQNPRHKITKRGQNVTFRCDPISEHNRLYWYRQTLGQGPEFLTYFQNEAQLEKSRLLSDRFSAERPKGSFSTLEIQRTEQGDSAMYLCASSFPGSYEQYFGPGTRLTVT.